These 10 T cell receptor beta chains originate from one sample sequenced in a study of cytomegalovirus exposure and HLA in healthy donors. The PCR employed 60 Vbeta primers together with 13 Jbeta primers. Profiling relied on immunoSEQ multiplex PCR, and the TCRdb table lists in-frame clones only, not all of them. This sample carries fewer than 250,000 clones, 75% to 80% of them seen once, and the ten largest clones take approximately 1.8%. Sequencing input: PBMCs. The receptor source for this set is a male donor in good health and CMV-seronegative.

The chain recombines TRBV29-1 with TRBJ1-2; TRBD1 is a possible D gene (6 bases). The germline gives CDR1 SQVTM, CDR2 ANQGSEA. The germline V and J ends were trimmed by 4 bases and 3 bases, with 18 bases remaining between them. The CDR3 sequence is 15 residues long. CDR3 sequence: CSVGGPGGGDYGYTF. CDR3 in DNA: TGCAGCGTTGGGGGCCCGGGGGGGGGCGACTATGGCTACACCTTC. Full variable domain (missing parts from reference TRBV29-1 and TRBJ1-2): SAVISQKPSRDICQRGTSLTIQCQVDSQVTMMFWYRQQPGQSLTLIATANQGSEATYESGFVIDKFPISRPNLTFSTLTVSNMSPEDSSIYLCSVGGPGGGDYGYTFGSGTRLTVV.

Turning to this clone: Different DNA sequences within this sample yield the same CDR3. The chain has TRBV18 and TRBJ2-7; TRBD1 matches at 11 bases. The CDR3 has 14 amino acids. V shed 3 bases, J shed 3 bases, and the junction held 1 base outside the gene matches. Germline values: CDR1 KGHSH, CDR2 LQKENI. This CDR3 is CASSPGTGGYEQYF. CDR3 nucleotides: TGTGCCAGCTCACCCGGGACAGGGGGCTACGAGCAGTACTTC.

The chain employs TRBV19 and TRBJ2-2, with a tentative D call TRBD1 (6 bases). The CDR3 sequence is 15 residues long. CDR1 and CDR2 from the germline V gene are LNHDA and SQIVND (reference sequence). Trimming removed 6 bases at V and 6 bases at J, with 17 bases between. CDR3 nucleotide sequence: TGTGCCAGTAGCCAAACCACAGGGATGGCCGGGGAGCTGTTTTTT. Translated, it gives CASSQTTGMAGELFF.

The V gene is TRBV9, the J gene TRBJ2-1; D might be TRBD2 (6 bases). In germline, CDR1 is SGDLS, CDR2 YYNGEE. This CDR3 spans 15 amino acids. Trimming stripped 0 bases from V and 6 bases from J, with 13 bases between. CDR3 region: CASSVASQRVNEQFF. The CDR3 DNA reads TGTGCCAGCAGCGTAGCTTCCCAGCGGGTCAATGAGCAGTTCTTC.

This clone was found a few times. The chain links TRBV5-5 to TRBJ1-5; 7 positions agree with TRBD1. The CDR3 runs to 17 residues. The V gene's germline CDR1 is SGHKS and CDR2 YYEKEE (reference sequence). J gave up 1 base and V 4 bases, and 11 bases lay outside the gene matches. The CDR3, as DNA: TGTGCCAGCAGCATTGGGACAGCCGTTTTGAGCAATCAGCCCCAGCATTTT. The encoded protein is CASSIGTAVLSNQPQHF.

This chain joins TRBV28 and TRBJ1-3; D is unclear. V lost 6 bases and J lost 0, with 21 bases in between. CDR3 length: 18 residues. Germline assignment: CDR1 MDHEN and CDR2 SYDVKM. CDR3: CASSLFPQWASSGNTIYF. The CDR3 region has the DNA TGTGCCAGCAGCCTATTCCCCCAGTGGGCCAGCTCTGGAAACACCATATATTTT.

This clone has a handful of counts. The CDR3 DNA reads TGCGCCAGCAGCCCCGGTCCGGGCTCCTACGAGCAGTACTTC. This sequence encodes CASSPGPGSYEQYF. The genes are TRBV4-3 and TRBJ2-7; D is ambiguous. V shed 4 bases and J shed 0 bases, with 10 bases lying between them. Germline V CDR1 and CDR2: LGHNA, YSLEER. This CDR3 is built from 14 residues.

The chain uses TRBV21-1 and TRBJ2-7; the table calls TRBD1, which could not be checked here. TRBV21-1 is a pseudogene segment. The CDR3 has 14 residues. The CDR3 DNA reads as TGTGCCAGCACCTGGGACAGGGCAGCCTACGAGCAGTACTTC. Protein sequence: CASTWDRAAYEQYF.

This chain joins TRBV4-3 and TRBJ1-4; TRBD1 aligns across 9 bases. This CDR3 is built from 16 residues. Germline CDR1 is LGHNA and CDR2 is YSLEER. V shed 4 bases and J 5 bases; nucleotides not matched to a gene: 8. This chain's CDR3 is CASSRLTGGTNEKLFF. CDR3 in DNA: TGCGCCAGCAGCCGGTTGACAGGGGGGACGAATGAAAAACTGTTTTTT.

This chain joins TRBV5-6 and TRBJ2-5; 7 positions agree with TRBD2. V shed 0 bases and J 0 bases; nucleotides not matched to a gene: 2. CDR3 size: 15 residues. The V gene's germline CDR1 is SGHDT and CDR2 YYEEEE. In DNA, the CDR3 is TGTGCCAGCAGCTTGGCACTAGCGAACCAAGAGACCCAGTACTTC. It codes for CASSLALANQETQYF.